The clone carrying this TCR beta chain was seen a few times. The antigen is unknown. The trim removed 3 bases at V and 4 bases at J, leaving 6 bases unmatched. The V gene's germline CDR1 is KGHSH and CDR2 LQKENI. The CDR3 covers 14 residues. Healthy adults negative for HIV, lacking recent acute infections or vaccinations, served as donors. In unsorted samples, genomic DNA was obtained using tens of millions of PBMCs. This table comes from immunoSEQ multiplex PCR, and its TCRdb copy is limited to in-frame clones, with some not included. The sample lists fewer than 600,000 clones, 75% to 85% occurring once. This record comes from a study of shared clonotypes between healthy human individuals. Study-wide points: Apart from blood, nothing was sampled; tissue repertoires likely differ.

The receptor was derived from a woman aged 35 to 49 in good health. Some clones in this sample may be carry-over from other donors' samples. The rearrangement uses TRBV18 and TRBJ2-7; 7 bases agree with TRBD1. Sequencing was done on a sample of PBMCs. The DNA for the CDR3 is TGTGCCAGCTCACCCGGGACAGACGGGTACGAGCAGTACTTC. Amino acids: CASSPGTDGYEQYF. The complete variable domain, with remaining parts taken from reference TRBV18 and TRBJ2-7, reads NAGVMQNPRHLVRRRGQEARLRCSPMKGHSHVYWYRQLPEEGLKFMVYLQKENIIDESGMPKERFSAEFPKEGPSILRIQQVVRGDSAAYFCASSPGTDGYEQYFGPGTRLTVT.